A selection of T cell receptor beta chains follows, all from one sample in a study of PD-1 blockade in classical Hodgkin lymphoma. The protocol was immunoSEQ multiplex PCR, while the TCRdb copy is restricted to in-frame clones and leaves out a portion. The sample contains more than 15,000 clones, approximately 80% of which appear only once. The sample was CD4+ T cells from blood. The receptors were gathered from a human donor with classical Hodgkin lymphoma. Both conserved end residues are part of each CDR3. D genes are given only for firm matches. Not every row has a clone size; where given, it reads once, few, many or a size class.

j_call v_call d_call cdr3_length clone_size cdr3_aa cdr3_nt
TRBJ2-1 TRBV7-8 TRBD2 18 once CASSWRQISGRIGNEQFF TGTGCCAGCAGCTGGCGCCAGATAAGCGGGAGAATTGGCAATGAGCAGTTCTTC
TRBJ1-4 TRBV23-1 TRBD1 18 - CASGSRDRVWFTNEKLFF TGCGCCAGCGGGTCCCGGGACAGGGTTTGGTTCACTAATGAAAAACTGTTTTTT
TRBJ2-5 TRBV28 - 14 - CASSLGADQETQYF TGTGCCAGCAGTTTAGGGGCAGACCAAGAGACCCAGTACTTC
TRBJ2-2 TRBV5-6 TRBD1 16 - CASSLEDRMATGELFF TGTGCCAGCAGCTTGGAGGACAGGATGGCCACCGGGGAGCTGTTTTTT
TRBJ2-7 TRBV21-1 - 20 - CASSKGWRQGASHQWCEQYF TGTGCCAGCAGCAAAGGTTGGAGACAGGGGGCTTCTCATCAGTGGTGCGAGCAGTACTTC
TRBJ2-5 TRBV19 - 13 few CASRSGAQETQYF TGTGCCAGCCGATCAGGGGCTCAAGAGACCCAGTACTTC
TRBJ2-7 TRBV5-1 - 15 - CASSLSLPGSYEQYF TGCGCCAGCAGCTTGTCCCTTCCAGGGTCCTACGAGCAGTACTTC
TRBJ2-3 TRBV25-1 - 18 once CASSAKGFPGEGRDTQYF TGTGCCAGCAGTGCCAAGGGGTTCCCGGGCGAGGGACGAGATACGCAGTATTTT
TRBJ2-3 TRBV5-1 TRBD2 16 - CASSPLPSGRSDTQYF TGCGCCAGCAGCCCGCTGCCTAGCGGGAGGTCTGATACGCAGTATTTT
TRBJ2-4 TRBV6-5 - 15 - CASQRTDDTKNIQYF TGTGCCAGTCAGAGGACGGACGATACCAAAAACATTCAGTACTTC
TRBJ1-3 TRBV9 - 16 - CASSVGAVVSGNTMYF TGTGCCAGCAGCGTAGGAGCAGTAGTATCTGGAAACACCATGTATTTT
TRBJ1-1 TRBV4-1 - 13 - CASSRGENTEAFF TGCGCCAGCAGCCGGGGGGAGAACACTGAAGCTTTCTTT
TRBJ2-1 TRBV20-1 - 9 few CSAGVEQFF TGCAGTGCCGGCGTAGAGCAGTTCTTC